These 12 T cell receptor beta chains were all obtained from the same sample, sequenced in a study of shared clonotypes between healthy human individuals. Clones were read by immunoSEQ multiplex PCR, and TCRdb kept only the in-frame ones, dropping some. Among about 1 million clones listed, more than 60% were seen once. Sequencing was carried out using memory CD4+ T cells sorted from blood. The subset here: CD45RA-negative fraction. These receptors all come from a man aged 18 to 30 in good health.

The chain has TRBV6-6 and TRBJ1-5; D gene unclear. The CDR3 is 14 residues long. Germline CDR1 and CDR2: MNHNY and SVGAGI (reference sequence). Trimming took off 6 bases at V and 7 bases at J, with 16 bases between the two ends. The CDR3 here is CASSGAGDGQPQHF. The CDR3 DNA is TGTGCCAGCAGCGGCGCGGGTGACGGCCAGCCCCAGCATTTT.

The V and J genes are TRBV6-6 and TRBJ1-4; 7 nucleotides line up with TRBD1. The J segment lost 5 bases and the V segment lost 6 bases, leaving 6 bases of the junction unmatched. The CDR3 has 14 residues. CDR1 MNHNY and CDR2 SVGAGI come from the germline V gene (reference sequence). The CDR3 spells CASRQGQRNEKLFF. The CDR3, as DNA: TGTGCCAGCAGGCAGGGACAGCGAAATGAAAAACTGTTTTTT.

The chain has TRBV2 and TRBJ2-5; weak D call: TRBD1 (7 bases). Per germline, CDR1 SNHLY and CDR2 FYNNEI. Trimming took off 10 bases at V and 1 base at J, with 13 bases between the two ends. CDR3 length equals 13 residues. The CDR3 sequence is CATPGDSQETQYF. As DNA, the CDR3 is TGTGCCACCCCGGGGGACAGCCAAGAGACCCAGTACTTC.

The V call is TRBV6-5, the J call TRBJ2-1; 8 nucleotides agree with TRBD2. The ends lost 6 bases at V and 6 bases at J; junction bases unmatched: 7. The CDR3 is 14 amino acids. From germline, CDR1 is MNHEY and CDR2 SVGAGI. The CDR3 DNA follows: TGTGCCAGCAGGAGGCAAAGCGGGAGCAATGAGCAGTTCTTC. It is translated as CASRRQSGSNEQFF.

The J gene is TRBJ2-4, the V gene TRBV28; unclear D gene. V lost 6 bases and J lost 0, with 12 bases in between. Germline values: CDR1 MDHEN, CDR2 SYDVKM. The length of the CDR3 is 15 residues. The CDR3 is CASRSEKLAKNIQYF. Here the CDR3 DNA reads TGTGCCAGCAGATCAGAAAAACTAGCCAAAAACATTCAGTACTTC.

Comments on this clone: One junction end disagrees with the germline gene, perhaps due to a read error. The genes are TRBV2 and TRBJ2-2; 10 bases map to TRBD1. CDR3 length: 16 amino acids. Germline V gene lookup returns CDR1 SNHLY and CDR2 FYNNEI. CDR3 in DNA: TGTGCCAGCAGCGAAGACAGGGGGCGAAAGACCGGGGAGCTGTTTTTT. Translated, it gives CASSEDRGRKTGELFF. Drawing the rest from reference TRBV2 and TRBJ2-2, the complete variable domain is EPEVTQTPSHQVTQMGQEVILRCVPISNHLYFYWYRQILGQKVEFLVSFYNNEISEKSEIFDDQFSVERPDGSNFTLKIRSTKLEDSAMYFCASSEDRGRKTGELFFGEGSRLTVL.

This clone was seen more than once but under ten times. The rearrangement joins TRBV5-1 to TRBJ1-1, with 12 bases that match TRBD1. Unmatched junction bases numbered 7, after V lost 4 bases and J lost 6 bases. The germline V gene has CDR1 SGHRS and CDR2 YFSETQ. This CDR3 has 15 residues. CDR3 coding DNA: TGCGCCAGCAGCGGGACAGGGGGCTCGGAGGCTGAAGCTTTCTTT. Protein product: CASSGTGGSEAEAFF.

The count of this clone is one. V is TRBV6-4 and J is TRBJ2-1, with TRBD2 identical over 7 bases. The junction had 10 bases not matched to a gene; V was cut back by 5 bases and J by 6 bases. Germline V CDR1 and CDR2: MRHNA, SNTAGT. The CDR3 spans 15 residues. As DNA, the CDR3 is TGTGCCAGCAGTAGTCTAGCGGACGGAACCAATGAGCAGTTCTTC. Translated: CASSSLADGTNEQFF.

This chain links TRBV18 with TRBJ2-7, with D perhaps being TRBD1 or TRBD2 (6 bases each). Deletions cut 3 bases from V and 2 bases from J, with 14 bases between. The CDR3 has 15 amino acids. Germline assignment: CDR1 KGHSH and CDR2 LQKENI. CDR3 sequence: CASSPWGARAYEQYF. The CDR3 DNA sequence: TGTGCCAGCTCACCTTGGGGGGCAAGAGCCTACGAGCAGTACTTC.

The V gene is TRBV2, the J gene TRBJ1-5; D perhaps matches TRBD1 (6 bases). V lost 3 bases, J lost 6 bases, and 9 bases lay in between. CDR3 length: 13 amino acids. Germline V lookup: CDR1 SNHLY, CDR2 FYNNEI. In nucleotides, the CDR3 is TGTGCCAGCAGTGATGGGGGGCTTCAGCCCCAGCATTTT. It encodes CASSDGGLQPQHF.

The V gene is TRBV5-1, the J gene TRBJ2-7; tentative D call: TRBD2 (6 bases). Trimming stripped 4 bases from V and 5 bases from J, with 13 bases between. Germline V gene data show CDR1 as SGHRS and CDR2 as YFSETQ. The CDR3 runs to 13 residues. CDR3 region: CASSPSAQNEQYF. CDR3 sequence (DNA): TGCGCCAGCAGCCCTAGCGCTCAAAACGAGCAGTACTTC.

The rearrangement joins TRBV6-6 to TRBJ1-1; 10 bases match TRBD1. V was clipped by 6 bases and J by 5 bases; unmatched bases: 6. CDR1 and CDR2 from the germline V gene are MNHNY and SVGAGI (reference sequence). This CDR3 has 14 residues. CDR3 in DNA: TGTGCCAGCAGGCCGGACAGGGGGGGGACTGAAGCTTTCTTT. Protein product: CASRPDRGGTEAFF.